The clone carrying this T cell receptor beta chain was recorded many times. The target antigen is unknown. The CDR3 end lies 3 residues beyond the end of the read and is filled in from the germline J gene. Data came from immunoSEQ multiplex PCR; TCRdb stores just in-frame clones and leaves some out. The sample has approximately 29,000 clones, none seen only once. The sample originates from a study of T cell clonality in common variable immunodeficiency. CDR1 and CDR2 from the germline V gene are SGHDN and FVKESK. The CDR3 spans 18 residues. With 3 bases clipped from V and 3 bases from J, the junction kept 16 bases outside the gene matches. Notes on the study in general: Fewer deletions and N-nucleotide insertions were reportedly seen in common variable immunodeficiency TCR beta sequences.

This clonotype was sampled from a human donor with common variable immunodeficiency. V is TRBV14 and J is TRBJ2-7; 8 nucleotides match TRBD2. Input material: peripheral blood mononuclear cells. The sequenced part of the CDR3 DNA is TGTGCCAGCAGCCACTCAACCATAACTAGCGGCCTTAACTACGAG. Protein sequence: CASSHSTITSGLNYE. The whole CDR3 protein reads CASSHSTITSGLNYEQYF. Filled out from reference TRBV14 and TRBJ2-7, the complete variable domain reads EAGVTQFPSHSVIEKGQTVTLRCDPISGHDNLYWYRRVMGKEIKFLLHFVKESKQDESGMPNNRFLAERTGGTYSTLKVQPAELEDSGVYFCASSHSTITSGLNYEQYFGPGTRLTVT.